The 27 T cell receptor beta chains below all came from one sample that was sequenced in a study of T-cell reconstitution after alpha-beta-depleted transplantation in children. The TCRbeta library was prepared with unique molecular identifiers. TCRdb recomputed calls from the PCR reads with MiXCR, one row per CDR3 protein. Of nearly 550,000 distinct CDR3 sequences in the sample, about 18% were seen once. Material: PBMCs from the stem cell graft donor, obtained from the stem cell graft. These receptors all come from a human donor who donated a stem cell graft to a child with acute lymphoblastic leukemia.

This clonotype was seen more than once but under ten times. CDR3 amino acids: CASALAGTHEQYF. CDR3 DNA: TGCGCCAGCGCCTTAGCGGGAACCCACGAGCAGTACTTC. This chain connects TRBV5-1 to TRBJ2-7; 8 positions match TRBD2. CDR1 is SGHRS and CDR2 is YFSETQ in the germline V gene. J was trimmed by 5 bases and V by 7 bases; bases with no gene match: 8. This CDR3 contains 13 residues.

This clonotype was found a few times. The CDR3 here is CSVELRQGAAEQYF. DNA of the CDR3: TGCAGCGTTGAACTCCGACAGGGGGCGGCCGAGCAGTACTTC. The V call is TRBV29-1, the J call TRBJ2-7; 10 nucleotides line up with TRBD1. The CDR3 spans 14 residues. The ends lost 2 bases at V and 6 bases at J; junction bases unmatched: 7. Germline CDR1 SQVTM, CDR2 ANQGSEA.

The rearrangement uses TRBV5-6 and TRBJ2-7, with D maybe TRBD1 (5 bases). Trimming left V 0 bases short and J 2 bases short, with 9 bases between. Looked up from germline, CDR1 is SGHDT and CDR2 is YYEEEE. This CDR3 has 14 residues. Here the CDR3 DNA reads TGTGCCAGCAGCTTGGATCGCAGGGCCTACGAGCAGTACTTC. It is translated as CASSLDRRAYEQYF.

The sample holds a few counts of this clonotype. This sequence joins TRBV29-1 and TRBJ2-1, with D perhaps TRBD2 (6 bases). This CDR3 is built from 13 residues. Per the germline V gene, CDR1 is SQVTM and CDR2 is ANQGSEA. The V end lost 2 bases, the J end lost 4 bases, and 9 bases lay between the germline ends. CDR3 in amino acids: CSVERREYNEQFF. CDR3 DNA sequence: TGCAGCGTTGAACGCCGGGAGTACAATGAGCAGTTCTTC.

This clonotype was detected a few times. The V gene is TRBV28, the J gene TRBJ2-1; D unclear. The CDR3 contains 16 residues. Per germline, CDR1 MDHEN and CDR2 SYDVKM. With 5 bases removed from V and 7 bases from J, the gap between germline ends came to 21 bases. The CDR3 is CASSPPSWRYRNEQFF. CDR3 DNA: TGTGCCAGCAGTCCCCCCTCCTGGAGATATCGGAATGAGCAGTTCTTC.

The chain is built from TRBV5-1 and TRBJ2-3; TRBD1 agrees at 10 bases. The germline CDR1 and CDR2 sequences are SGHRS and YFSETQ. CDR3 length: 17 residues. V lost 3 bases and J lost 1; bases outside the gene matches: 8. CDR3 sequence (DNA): TGCGCCAGCAGCTATGGCGGGACAGGGGTGCGCACAGATACGCAGTATTTT. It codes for CASSYGGTGVRTDTQYF.

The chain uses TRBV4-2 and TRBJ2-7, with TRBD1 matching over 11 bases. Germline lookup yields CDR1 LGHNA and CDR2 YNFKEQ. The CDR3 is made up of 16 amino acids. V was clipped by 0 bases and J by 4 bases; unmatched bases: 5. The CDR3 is CASSQDWGTGGYEQYF. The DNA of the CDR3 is TGTGCCAGCAGCCAAGATTGGGGGACAGGGGGATACGAGCAGTACTTC.

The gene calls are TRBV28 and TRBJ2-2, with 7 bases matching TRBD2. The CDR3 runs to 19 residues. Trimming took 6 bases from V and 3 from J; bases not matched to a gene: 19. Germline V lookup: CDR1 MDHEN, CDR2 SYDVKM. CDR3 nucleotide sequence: TGTGCCAGCAGCCGACTGAGGGCGGGAGTGCGGGGAGACACCGGGGAGCTGTTTTTT. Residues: CASSRLRAGVRGDTGELFF.

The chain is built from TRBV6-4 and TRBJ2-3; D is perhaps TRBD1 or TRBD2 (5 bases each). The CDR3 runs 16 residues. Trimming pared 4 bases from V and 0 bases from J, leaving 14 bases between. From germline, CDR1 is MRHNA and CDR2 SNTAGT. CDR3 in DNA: TGTGCCAGCAGTGGGGGGTCCTCGCCAAGCACAGATACGCAGTATTTT. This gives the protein CASSGGSSPSTDTQYF.

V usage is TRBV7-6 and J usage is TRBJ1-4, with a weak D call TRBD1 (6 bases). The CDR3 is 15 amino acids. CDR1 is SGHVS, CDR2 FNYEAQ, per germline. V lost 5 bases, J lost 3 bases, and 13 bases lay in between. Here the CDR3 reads CASSTYRAPNEKLFF. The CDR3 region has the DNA TGTGCCAGCAGCACCTACAGGGCGCCTAATGAAAAACTGTTTTTT.

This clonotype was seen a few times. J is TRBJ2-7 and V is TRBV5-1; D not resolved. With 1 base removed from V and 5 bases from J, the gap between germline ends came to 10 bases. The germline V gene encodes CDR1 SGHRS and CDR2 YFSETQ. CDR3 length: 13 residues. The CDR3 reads CASSLRSRDEQYF. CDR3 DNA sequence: TGCGCCAGCAGCTTGAGGTCACGGGACGAGCAGTACTTC.

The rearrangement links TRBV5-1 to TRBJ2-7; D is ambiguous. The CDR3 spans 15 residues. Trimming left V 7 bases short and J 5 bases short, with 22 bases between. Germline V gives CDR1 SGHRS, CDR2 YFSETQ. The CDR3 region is CASAPTPLRRDEQYF. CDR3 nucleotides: TGCGCCAGCGCCCCGACCCCGCTCCGCCGCGACGAGCAGTACTTC.

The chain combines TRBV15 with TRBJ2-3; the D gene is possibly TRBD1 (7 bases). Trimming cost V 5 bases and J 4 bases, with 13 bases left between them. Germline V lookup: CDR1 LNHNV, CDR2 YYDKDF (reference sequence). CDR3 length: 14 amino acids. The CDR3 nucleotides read TGTGCCACCAGCGGAGGAGGGGGCCCAGATACGCAGTATTTT. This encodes CATSGGGGPDTQYF. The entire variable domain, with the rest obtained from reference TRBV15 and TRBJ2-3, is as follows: DAMVIQNPRYQVTQFGKPVTLSCSQTLNHNVMYWYQQKSSQAPKLLFHYYDKDFNNEADTPDNFQSRRPNTSFCFLDIRSPGLGDTAMYLCATSGGGGPDTQYFGPGTRLTVL.

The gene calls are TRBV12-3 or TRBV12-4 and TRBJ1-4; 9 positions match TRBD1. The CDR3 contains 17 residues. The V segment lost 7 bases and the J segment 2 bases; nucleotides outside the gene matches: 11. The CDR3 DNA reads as TGTGCCAGCAAAAAAACAGGGGGCTGGGAGACTAATGAAAAACTGTTTTTT. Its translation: CASKKTGGWETNEKLFF.

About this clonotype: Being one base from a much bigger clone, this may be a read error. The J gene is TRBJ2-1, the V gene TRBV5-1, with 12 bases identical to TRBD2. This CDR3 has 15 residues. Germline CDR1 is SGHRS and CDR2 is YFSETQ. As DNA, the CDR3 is TGCGCCAGCAGCTTGGCTAGCGGGAGGGCCGATGAGAAGTTCTTC. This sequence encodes CASSLASGRADEKFF.

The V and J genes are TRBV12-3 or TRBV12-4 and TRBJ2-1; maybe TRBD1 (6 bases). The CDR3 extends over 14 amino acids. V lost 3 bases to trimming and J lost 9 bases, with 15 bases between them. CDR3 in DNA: TGTGCCAGCAGTTTTGGTCAGGGGATGAGTGAGCAGTTCTTC. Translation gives CASSFGQGMSEQFF.

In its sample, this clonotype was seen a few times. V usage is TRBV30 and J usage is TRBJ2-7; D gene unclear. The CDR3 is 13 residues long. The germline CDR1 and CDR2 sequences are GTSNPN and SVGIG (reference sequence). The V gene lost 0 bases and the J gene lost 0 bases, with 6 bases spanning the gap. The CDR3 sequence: CAWSVNHSYEQYF. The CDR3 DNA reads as TGTGCCTGGAGTGTTAATCACTCCTACGAGCAGTACTTC.

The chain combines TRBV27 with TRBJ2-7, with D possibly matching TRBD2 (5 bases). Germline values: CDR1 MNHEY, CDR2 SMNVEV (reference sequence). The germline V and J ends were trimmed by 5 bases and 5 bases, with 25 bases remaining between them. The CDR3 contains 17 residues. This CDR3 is CASSPQLRPTSSHEQYF. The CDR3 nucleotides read TGTGCCAGCAGTCCCCAGCTTCGGCCTACCTCTAGCCACGAGCAGTACTTC.

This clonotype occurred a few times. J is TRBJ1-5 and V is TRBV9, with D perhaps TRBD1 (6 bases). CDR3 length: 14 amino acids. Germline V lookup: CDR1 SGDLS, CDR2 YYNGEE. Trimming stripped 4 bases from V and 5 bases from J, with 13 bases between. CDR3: CASSTGGGHQPQHF. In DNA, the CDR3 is TGTGCCAGCAGCACCGGTGGGGGGCATCAGCCCCAGCATTTT. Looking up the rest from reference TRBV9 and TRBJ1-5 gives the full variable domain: DSGVTQTPKHLITATGQRVTLRCSPRSGDLSVYWYQQSLDQGLQFLIQYYNGEERAKGNILERFSAQQFPDLHSELNLSSLELGDSALYFCASSTGGGHQPQHFGDGTRLSIL.

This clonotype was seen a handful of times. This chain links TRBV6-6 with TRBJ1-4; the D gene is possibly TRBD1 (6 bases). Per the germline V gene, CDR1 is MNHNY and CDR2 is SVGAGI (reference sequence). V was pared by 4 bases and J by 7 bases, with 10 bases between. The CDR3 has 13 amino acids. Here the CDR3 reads CASSFTGSEKLFF. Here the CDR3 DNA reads TGTGCCAGCAGTTTTACAGGGTCTGAAAAACTGTTTTTT.

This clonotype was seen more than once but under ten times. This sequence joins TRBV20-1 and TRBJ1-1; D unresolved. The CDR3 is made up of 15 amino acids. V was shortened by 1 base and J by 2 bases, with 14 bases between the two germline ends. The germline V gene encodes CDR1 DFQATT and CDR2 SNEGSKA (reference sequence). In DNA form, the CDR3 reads TGCAGTGCTAGAGGCCAGTATCAAGGAAACACTGAAGCTTTCTTT. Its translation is CSARGQYQGNTEAFF.

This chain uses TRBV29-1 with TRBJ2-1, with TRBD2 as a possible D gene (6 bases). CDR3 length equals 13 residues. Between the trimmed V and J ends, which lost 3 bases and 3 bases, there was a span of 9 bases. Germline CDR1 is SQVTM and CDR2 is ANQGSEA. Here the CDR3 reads CSVEAGIYNEQFF. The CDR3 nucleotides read TGCAGCGTTGAGGCGGGGATCTACAATGAGCAGTTCTTC.

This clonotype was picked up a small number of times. The CDR3: CATSDLGPTGDYNEQFF. CDR3 sequence (DNA): TGTGCCACCAGTGATTTGGGGCCTACAGGAGATTACAATGAGCAGTTCTTC. This chain links TRBV24-1 with TRBJ2-1, with D possibly matching TRBD1 (5 bases). Germline-derived CDR1 and CDR2 are KGHDR and SFDVKD. The CDR3 extends over 17 amino acids. Deletions cut 0 bases from V and 4 bases from J, with 15 bases between.

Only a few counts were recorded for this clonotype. Here the CDR3 reads CASSLDRADNSPLHF. The CDR3 DNA is TGCGCCAGCAGCTTGGACAGGGCTGATAATTCACCCCTCCACTTT. The chain recombines TRBV5-1 with TRBJ1-6; D is perhaps TRBD1 (6 bases). This CDR3 contains 15 residues. V lost 0 bases and J 5 bases, leaving 9 bases between the germline ends. The V gene's germline CDR1 is SGHRS and CDR2 YFSETQ.

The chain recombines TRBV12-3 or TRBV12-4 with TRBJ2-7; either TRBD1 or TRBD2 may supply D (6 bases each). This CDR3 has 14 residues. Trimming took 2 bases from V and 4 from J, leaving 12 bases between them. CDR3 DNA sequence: TGTGCCAGCAGTTTAAGGGGGGCGAAGTACGAGCAGTACTTC. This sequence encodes CASSLRGAKYEQYF.

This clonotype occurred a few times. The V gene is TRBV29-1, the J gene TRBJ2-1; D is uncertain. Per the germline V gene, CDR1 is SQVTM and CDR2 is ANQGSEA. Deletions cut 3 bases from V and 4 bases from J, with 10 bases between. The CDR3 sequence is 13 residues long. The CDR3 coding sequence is TGCAGCGTTGATAAGGAGATGTACAATGAGCAGTTCTTC. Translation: CSVDKEMYNEQFF.

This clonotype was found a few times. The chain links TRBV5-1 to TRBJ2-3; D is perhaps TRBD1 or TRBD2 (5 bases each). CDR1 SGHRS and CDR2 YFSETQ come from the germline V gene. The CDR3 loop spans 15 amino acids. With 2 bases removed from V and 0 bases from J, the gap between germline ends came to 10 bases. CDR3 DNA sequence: TGCGCCAGCAGCTTCTGGGACGCCAGCACAGATACGCAGTATTTT. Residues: CASSFWDASTDTQYF.